This is a list of T cell receptor beta chains from one sample in a study of blood T cell repertoires in COVID-19. Using immunoSEQ multiplex PCR, the repertoire was profiled, and TCRdb retains in-frame clones only, with some absent. The repertoire includes about 200,000 clones, 87% of them detected once, and over 1.5% sits in the top ten. Sequences were obtained from peripheral blood. The receptors here all came from a man in his forties with active or convalescent COVID-19. The CDR3 runs from the conserved cysteine through the conserved F or W. A row's size may be missing; if present it is once, few, many or a size class.

j_gene: TRBJ1-2
v_gene: TRBV6-5
abundance: NA
CDR3aa: CASSGQGPGGYTF

j_gene: TRBJ2-7
v_gene: TRBV5-4
abundance: NA
CDR3aa: CASRLGLGLDEQYF

j_gene: TRBJ1-2
v_gene: TRBV4-1
abundance: NA
CDR3aa: CASSQVRAEPILYGYTF

j_gene: TRBJ1-3
v_gene: TRBV30
abundance: few
CDR3aa: CALAGGGNTIYF

j_gene: TRBJ2-1
v_gene: TRBV6-5
abundance: NA
CDR3aa: CASSSGLAGLYNEQFF

j_gene: TRBJ2-1
v_gene: TRBV19
abundance: NA
CDR3aa: CASSISGRSSYNEQFF

j_gene: TRBJ1-1
v_gene: TRBV27
abundance: NA
CDR3aa: CASTRDPNTEAFF

j_gene: TRBJ1-1
v_gene: TRBV5-1
abundance: NA
CDR3aa: CASSLASNTEAFF

j_gene: TRBJ2-7
v_gene: TRBV27
abundance: NA
CDR3aa: CASSLIAGGSYEQYF

j_gene: TRBJ1-1
v_gene: TRBV2
abundance: once
CDR3aa: CASRPQTGNTEAFF

j_gene: TRBJ2-5
v_gene: TRBV3-1/TRBV3-2
abundance: NA
CDR3aa: CASSQEWGTGGGQYF

j_gene: TRBJ2-1
v_gene: TRBV11-2
abundance: NA
CDR3aa: CASSSGLAGGHEQFF

j_gene: TRBJ1-1
v_gene: TRBV6-2/TRBV6-3
abundance: NA
CDR3aa: CASSSLDTYTEAFF

j_gene: TRBJ2-3
v_gene: TRBV5-5
abundance: NA
CDR3aa: CASSLDLAGPTDTQYF

j_gene: TRBJ1-1
v_gene: TRBV11-2
abundance: NA
CDR3aa: CASSTGEGLNTEAFF

j_gene: TRBJ1-3
v_gene: TRBV6-5
abundance: NA
CDR3aa: CASSSRGLGGNTIYF

j_gene: TRBJ2-5
v_gene: TRBV14
abundance: NA
CDR3aa: CASSQGQGQGETQYF

j_gene: TRBJ2-1
v_gene: TRBV19
abundance: NA
CDR3aa: CASRLAGARNEQFF

j_gene: TRBJ1-1
v_gene: TRBV27
abundance: NA
CDR3aa: CASRGIIGVEAFF

j_gene: TRBJ2-5
v_gene: TRBV9
abundance: NA
CDR3aa: CASSVAAGVGETQYF

j_gene: TRBJ2-3
v_gene: TRBV7-9
abundance: NA
CDR3aa: CASSFKRVTSTDTQYF

j_gene: TRBJ1-1
v_gene: TRBV28
abundance: NA
CDR3aa: CASSPRGGRNTEAFF

j_gene: TRBJ2-3
v_gene: TRBV7-3
abundance: NA
CDR3aa: CASSSDGVDTQYF

j_gene: TRBJ2-6
v_gene: TRBV9
abundance: NA
CDR3aa: CASSLDEGLVGGANVLTF

j_gene: TRBJ1-1
v_gene: TRBV6-2/TRBV6-3
abundance: NA
CDR3aa: CASSYSEGYGEAFF

j_gene: TRBJ1-2
v_gene: TRBV19
abundance: NA
CDR3aa: CASSTGGNYGYTF

j_gene: TRBJ1-1
v_gene: TRBV5-1
abundance: NA
CDR3aa: CASSLGDRMNTEAFF

j_gene: TRBJ1-1
v_gene: TRBV24-1
abundance: once
CDR3aa: CATSDASGTGNTEAFF

j_gene: TRBJ2-2
v_gene: TRBV11-2
abundance: NA
CDR3aa: CASSLGAGGPIGELFF